In this sample, the clone carrying this TCR beta chain turned up a few times. The sample originates from a study of T cells after yellow fever vaccination. There are 16 residues in the CDR3. V was shortened by 3 bases and J by 2 bases, with 17 bases between the two germline ends. Germline CDR1 MRHNA, CDR2 SNTAGT. TCRdb reanalysed the 5' RACE reads using MiXCR and keeps one entry per CDR3 protein. The table has 170,000 or so distinct CDR3 sequences, about 6% seen once. The clonotype comes from a man between 18 and 35 years old who received the YFV17D yellow fever vaccine. The chain carries TRBV6-4 and TRBJ2-7; TRBD1 might be the D (6 bases). The sequences come from CD4+ T cells sorted from PBMCs, collected on the day of the first yellow fever vaccination. CDR3 DNA: TGTGCCAGCAGTGAAACCTCAGAGGGGGACCCCTACGAGCAGTACGTC. It yields the protein CASSETSEGDPYEQYV.